In its sample, the clone carrying this T cell receptor beta chain was seen many times. Its antigen is not identified. J gave up 8 bases and V 6 bases, and 11 bases lay outside the gene matches. The CDR3 consists of 15 residues. Germline V gene sequence: CDR1 MDHEN, CDR2 SYDVKM. Libraries of TCR beta came from iRepertoire HTBI primers plus Arm-PCR of CDR3 regions. TCRdb re-called the multiplex PCR reads through MiXCR, storing one row per CDR3 protein. The sample holds roughly 380,000 distinct CDR3 sequences; roughly a sixth are singletons and the top ten take about a fifth. The time point: newly diagnosed GD, antithyroid drugs for less than 3 months. PBMC-extracted RNA yielded the TCR library. This sample stems from a study of regulatory T cells in long-lasting Graves disease. The overall study: Graves' patients (newly diagnosed) had been on antithyroid drugs under 3 months. Study conclusions and caveats: For persistent Graves' patients, TCR diversity was lower than for newly diagnosed ones.

The specimen comprised peripheral blood mononuclear cells (PBMCs), sampled at new diagnosis, from a patient treated with antithyroid drugs. The chain has TRBV28 and TRBJ2-1; 9 bases align to TRBD2. The clonotype originates from a female donor with Graves disease. The CDR3 coding sequence is TGTGCCAGCAGGCTAGCGGGATCCTTCGTCGATGAGCAGTTCTTC. Protein sequence: CASRLAGSFVDEQFF. The whole variable domain, remainder taken from reference TRBV28 and TRBJ2-1, is DVKVTQSSRYLVKRTGEKVFLECVQDMDHENMFWYRQDPGLGLRLIYFSYDVKMKEKGDIPEGYSVSREKKERFSLILESASTNQTSMYLCASRLAGSFVDEQFFGPGTRLTVL.